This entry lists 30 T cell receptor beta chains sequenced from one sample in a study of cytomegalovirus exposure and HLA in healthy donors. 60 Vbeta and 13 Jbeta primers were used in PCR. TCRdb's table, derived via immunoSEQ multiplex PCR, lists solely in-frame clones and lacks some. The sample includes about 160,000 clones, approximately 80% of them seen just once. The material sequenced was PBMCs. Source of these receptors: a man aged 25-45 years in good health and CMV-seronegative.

CDR3 coding DNA: TGTGCCAGCAGTTACGGAGGGGCATCCTACGAGCAGTACTTC. It yields the protein CASSYGGASYEQYF. V usage is TRBV27 and J usage is TRBJ2-7; possible D gene TRBD2, 6 bases. Looked up from germline, CDR1 is MNHEY and CDR2 is SMNVEV (reference sequence). The ends were cut back, 4 bases at V and 1 base at J, with 11 bases in the middle. CDR3 size: 14 residues.

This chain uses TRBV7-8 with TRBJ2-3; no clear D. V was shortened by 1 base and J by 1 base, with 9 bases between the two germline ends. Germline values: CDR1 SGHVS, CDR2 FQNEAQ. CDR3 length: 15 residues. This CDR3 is CASSLDPTGTDTQYF. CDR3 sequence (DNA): TGTGCCAGCAGCTTAGACCCTACAGGCACAGATACGCAGTATTTT. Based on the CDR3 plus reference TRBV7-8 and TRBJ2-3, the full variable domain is GAGVSQSPRYKVAKRGQDVALRCDPISGHVSLFWYQQALGQGPEFLTYFQNEAQLDKSGLPSDRFFAERPEGSVSTLKIQRTQQEDSAVYLCASSLDPTGTDTQYFGPGTRLTVL.

This chain's CDR3 is CASSLGVNTEAFF. The DNA for the CDR3 is TGTGCCAGCAGCTTGGGTGTAAACACTGAAGCTTTCTTT. The chain carries TRBV5-6 and TRBJ1-1, with D unclear. V lost 0 bases and J 2 bases, leaving 5 bases between the germline ends. CDR1 and CDR2 (germline): SGHDT, YYEEEE. There are 13 residues in the CDR3.

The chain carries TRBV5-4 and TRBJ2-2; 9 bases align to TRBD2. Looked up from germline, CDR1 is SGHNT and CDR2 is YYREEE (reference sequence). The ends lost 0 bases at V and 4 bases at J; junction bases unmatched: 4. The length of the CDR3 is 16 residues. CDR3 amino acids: CASSLVGLAPTGELFF. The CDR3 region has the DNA TGTGCCAGCAGCTTGGTGGGACTAGCTCCCACCGGGGAGCTGTTTTTT.

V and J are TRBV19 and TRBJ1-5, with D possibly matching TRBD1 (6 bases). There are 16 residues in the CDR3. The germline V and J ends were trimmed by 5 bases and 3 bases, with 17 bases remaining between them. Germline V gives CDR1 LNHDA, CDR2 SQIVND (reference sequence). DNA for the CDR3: TGTGCCAGTAGTCCCGACAGGTGGAGTACCAATCAGCCCCAGCATTTT. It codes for CASSPDRWSTNQPQHF. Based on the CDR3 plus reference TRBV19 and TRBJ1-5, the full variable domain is DGGITQSPKYLFRKEGQNVTLSCEQNLNHDAMYWYRQDPGQGLRLIYYSQIVNDFQKGDIAEGYSVSREKKESFPLTVTSAQKNPTAFYLCASSPDRWSTNQPQHFGDGTRLSIL.

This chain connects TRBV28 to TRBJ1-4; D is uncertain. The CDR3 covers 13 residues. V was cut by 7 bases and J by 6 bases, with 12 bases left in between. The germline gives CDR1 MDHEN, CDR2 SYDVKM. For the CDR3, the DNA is TGTGCCAGCACCCCGAGCGGGTATGAAAAACTGTTTTTT. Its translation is CASTPSGYEKLFF.

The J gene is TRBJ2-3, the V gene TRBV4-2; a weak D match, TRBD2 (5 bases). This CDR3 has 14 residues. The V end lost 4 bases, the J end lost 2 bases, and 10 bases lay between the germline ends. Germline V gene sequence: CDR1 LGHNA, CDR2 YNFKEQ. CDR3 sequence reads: CASSLERITDTQYF. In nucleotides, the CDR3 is TGTGCCAGCAGCCTTGAGCGGATCACAGATACGCAGTATTTT.

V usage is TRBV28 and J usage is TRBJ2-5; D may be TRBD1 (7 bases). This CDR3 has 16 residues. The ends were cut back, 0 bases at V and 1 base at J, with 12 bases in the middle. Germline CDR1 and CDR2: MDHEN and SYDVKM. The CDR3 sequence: CASSLWAEGAQETQYF. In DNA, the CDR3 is TGTGCCAGCAGTTTATGGGCGGAGGGGGCCCAAGAGACCCAGTACTTC.

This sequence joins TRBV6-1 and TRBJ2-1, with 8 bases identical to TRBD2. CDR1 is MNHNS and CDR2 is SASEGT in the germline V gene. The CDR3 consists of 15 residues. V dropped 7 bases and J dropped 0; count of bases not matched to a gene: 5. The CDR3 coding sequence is TGTGCCAGCAATACCGGGAGGGCCTCCTACAATGAGCAGTTCTTC. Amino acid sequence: CASNTGRASYNEQFF.

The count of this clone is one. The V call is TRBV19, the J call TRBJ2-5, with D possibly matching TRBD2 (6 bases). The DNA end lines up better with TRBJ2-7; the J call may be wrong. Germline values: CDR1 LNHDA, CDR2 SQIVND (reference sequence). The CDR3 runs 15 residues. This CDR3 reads CASRVRGTFFYEQYF. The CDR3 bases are TGTGCCAGTAGAGTGAGAGGGACTTTCTTCTACGAGCAGTACTTC.

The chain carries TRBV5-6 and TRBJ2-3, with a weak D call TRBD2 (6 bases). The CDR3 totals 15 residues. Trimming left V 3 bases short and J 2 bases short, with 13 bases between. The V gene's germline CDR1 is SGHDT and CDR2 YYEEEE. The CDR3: CASSSLWTTTDTQYF. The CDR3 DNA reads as TGTGCCAGCAGCTCGCTCTGGACTACCACAGATACGCAGTATTTT. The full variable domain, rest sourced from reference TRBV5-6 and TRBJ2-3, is DAGVTQSPTHLIKTRGQQVTLRCSPKSGHDTVSWYQQALGQGPQFIFQYYEEEERQRGNFPDRFSGHQFPNYSSELNVNALLLGDSALYLCASSSLWTTTDTQYFGPGTRLTVL.

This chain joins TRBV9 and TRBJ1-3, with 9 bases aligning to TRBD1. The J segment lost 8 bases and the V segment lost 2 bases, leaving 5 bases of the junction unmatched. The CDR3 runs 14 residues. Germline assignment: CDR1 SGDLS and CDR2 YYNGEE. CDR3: CASSVRTGVDTIYF. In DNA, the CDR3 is TGTGCCAGCAGCGTTCGGACAGGGGTGGACACCATATATTTT.

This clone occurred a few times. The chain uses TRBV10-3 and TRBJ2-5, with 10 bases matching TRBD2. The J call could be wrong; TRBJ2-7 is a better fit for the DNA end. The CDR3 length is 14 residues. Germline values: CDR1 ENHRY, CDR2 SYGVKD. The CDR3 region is CAALDERGGYEQYF. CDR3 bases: TGTGCCGCTCTAGATGAGCGGGGGGGCTACGAGCAGTACTTC.

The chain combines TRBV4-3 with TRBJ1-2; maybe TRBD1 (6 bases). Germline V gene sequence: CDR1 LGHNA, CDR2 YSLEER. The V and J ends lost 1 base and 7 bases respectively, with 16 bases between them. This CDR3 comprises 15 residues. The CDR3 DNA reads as TGCGCCAGCAGCCAAGTCTCACAGGGCCAGGGTGGCTACACCTTC. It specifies CASSQVSQGQGGYTF.

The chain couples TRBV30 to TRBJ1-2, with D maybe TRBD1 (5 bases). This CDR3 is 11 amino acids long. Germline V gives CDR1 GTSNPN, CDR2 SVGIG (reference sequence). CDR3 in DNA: TGTGCTTTAGGGGATACGTATGGCTACACCTTC. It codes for CALGDTYGYTF.

The CDR3 here is CASSWTSGTTGELFF. In DNA form, the CDR3 reads TGTGCCAGCAGCTGGACTAGCGGGACAACCGGGGAGCTGTTTTTT. This chain connects TRBV11-2 to TRBJ2-2; the match to TRBD2 covers 12 bases. V was clipped by 4 bases and J by 5 bases; unmatched bases: 2. Germline loops: CDR1 SGHAT, CDR2 FQNNGV. This CDR3 comprises 15 residues.

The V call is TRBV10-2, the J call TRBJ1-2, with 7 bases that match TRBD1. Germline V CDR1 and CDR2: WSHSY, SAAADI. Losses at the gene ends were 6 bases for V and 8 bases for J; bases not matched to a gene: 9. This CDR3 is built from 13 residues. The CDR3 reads CASSLYRGWGYTF. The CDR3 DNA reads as TGCGCCAGCAGCTTATACAGGGGTTGGGGCTACACCTTC.

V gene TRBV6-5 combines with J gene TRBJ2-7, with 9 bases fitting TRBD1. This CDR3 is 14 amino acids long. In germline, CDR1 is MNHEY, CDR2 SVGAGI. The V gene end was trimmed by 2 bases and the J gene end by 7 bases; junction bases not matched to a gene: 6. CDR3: CASSYRDRVGEQYF. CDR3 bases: TGTGCCAGCAGTTACCGGGACAGGGTTGGGGAGCAGTACTTC.

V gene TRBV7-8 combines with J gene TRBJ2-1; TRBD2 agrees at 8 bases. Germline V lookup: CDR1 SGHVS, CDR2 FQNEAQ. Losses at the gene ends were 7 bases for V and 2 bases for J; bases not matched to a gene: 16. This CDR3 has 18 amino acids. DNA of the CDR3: TGTGCCAGCACTGCGGGTAGCGGGACCGCCATCCCCTACAATGAGCAGTTCTTC. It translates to CASTAGSGTAIPYNEQFF.

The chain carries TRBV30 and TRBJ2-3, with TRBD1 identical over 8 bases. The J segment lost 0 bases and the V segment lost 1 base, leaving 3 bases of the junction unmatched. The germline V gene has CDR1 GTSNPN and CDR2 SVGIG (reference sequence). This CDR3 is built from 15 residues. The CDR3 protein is CAWSGQGISTDTQYF. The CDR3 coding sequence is TGTGCCTGGAGTGGACAGGGGATAAGCACAGATACGCAGTATTTT.

CDR3 in DNA: TGTGCCAGCAGGGAGGGACAGGACAACACCGGGGAGCTGTTTTTT. Its protein is CASREGQDNTGELFF. This chain connects TRBV28 to TRBJ2-2, with TRBD1 matching 8 bases. From germline, CDR1 is MDHEN and CDR2 SYDVKM. The CDR3 runs to 15 residues. The V segment lost 6 bases and the J segment 2 bases; nucleotides outside the gene matches: 5.

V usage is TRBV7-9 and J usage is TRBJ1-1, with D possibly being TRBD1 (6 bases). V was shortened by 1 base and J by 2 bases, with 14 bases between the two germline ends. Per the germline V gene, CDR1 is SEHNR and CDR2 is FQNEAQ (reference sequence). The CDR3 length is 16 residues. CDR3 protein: CASSLGDTHPNTEAFF. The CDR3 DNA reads TGTGCCAGCAGCTTAGGGGACACTCACCCCAACACTGAAGCTTTCTTT.

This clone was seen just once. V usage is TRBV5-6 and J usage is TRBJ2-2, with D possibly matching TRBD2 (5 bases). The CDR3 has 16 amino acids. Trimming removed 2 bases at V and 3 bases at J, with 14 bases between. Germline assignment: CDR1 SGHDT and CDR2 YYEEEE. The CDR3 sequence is CASSFWEAVHTGELFF. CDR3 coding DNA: TGTGCCAGCAGCTTCTGGGAAGCGGTCCACACCGGGGAGCTGTTTTTT.

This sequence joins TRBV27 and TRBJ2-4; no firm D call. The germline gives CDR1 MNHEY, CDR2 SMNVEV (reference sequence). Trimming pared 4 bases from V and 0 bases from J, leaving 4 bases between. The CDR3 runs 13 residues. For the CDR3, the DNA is TGTGCCAGCAGTTCCGTAGCCAAAAACATTCAGTACTTC. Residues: CASSSVAKNIQYF.

The CDR3 bases are TGTGCCAGCAGCTTAGCCTGGACAGGGCTTCAGCCCCAGCATTTT. This encodes CASSLAWTGLQPQHF. V gene TRBV7-2 combines with J gene TRBJ1-5; 8 nucleotides align to TRBD1. CDR3 length: 15 residues. V gave up 0 bases and J gave up 6 bases; unmatched junction bases: 4. CDR1 and CDR2 (germline): SGHTA, FQGNSA.

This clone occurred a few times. For the CDR3, the DNA is TGTGCCAGCAGTACAGGGGGGAACACTGAAGCTTTCTTT. The encoded protein is CASSTGGNTEAFF. The chain joins TRBV7-2 to TRBJ1-1, with 8 bases lining up with TRBD1. The CDR3 is 13 residues long. The ends lost 6 bases at V and 1 base at J; junction bases unmatched: 1. The germline V gene has CDR1 SGHTA and CDR2 FQGNSA. Complete variable domain (other parts from reference TRBV7-2 and TRBJ1-1): GAGVSQSPSNKVTEKGKDVELRCDPISGHTALYWYRQSLGQGLEFLIYFQGNSAPDKSGLPSDRFSAERTGGSVSTLTIQRTQQEDSAVYLCASSTGGNTEAFFGQGTRLTVV.

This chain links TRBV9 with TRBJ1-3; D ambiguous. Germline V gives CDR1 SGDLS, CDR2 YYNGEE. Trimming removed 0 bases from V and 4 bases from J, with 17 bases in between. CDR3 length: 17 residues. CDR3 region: CASSVGGQKLIGNTIYF. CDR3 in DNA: TGTGCCAGCAGCGTAGGAGGGCAGAAACTAATCGGAAACACCATATATTTT.

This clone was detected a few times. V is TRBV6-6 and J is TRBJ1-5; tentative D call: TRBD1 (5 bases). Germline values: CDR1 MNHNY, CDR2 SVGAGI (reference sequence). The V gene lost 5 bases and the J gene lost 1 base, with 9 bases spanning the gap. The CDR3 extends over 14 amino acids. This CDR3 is CASSQGLSNQPQHF. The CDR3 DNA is TGTGCCAGCAGTCAGGGATTGAGCAATCAGCCCCAGCATTTT.

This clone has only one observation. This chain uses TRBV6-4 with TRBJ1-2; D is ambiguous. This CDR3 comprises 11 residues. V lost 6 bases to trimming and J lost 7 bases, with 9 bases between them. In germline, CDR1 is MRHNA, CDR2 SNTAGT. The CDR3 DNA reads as TGTGCCAGCAGCTCCGCTAGTGGCTACACCTTC. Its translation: CASSSASGYTF.

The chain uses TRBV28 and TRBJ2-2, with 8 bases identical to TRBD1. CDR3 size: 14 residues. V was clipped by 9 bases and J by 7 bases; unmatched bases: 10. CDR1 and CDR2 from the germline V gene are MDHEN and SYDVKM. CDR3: CASKFTGGSGELFF. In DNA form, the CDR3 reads TGTGCCAGTAAGTTCACAGGGGGTAGCGGGGAGCTGTTTTTT. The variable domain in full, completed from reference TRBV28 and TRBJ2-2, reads DVKVTQSSRYLVKRTGEKVFLECVQDMDHENMFWYRQDPGLGLRLIYFSYDVKMKEKGDIPEGYSVSREKKERFSLILESASTNQTSMYLCASKFTGGSGELFFGEGSRLTVL.